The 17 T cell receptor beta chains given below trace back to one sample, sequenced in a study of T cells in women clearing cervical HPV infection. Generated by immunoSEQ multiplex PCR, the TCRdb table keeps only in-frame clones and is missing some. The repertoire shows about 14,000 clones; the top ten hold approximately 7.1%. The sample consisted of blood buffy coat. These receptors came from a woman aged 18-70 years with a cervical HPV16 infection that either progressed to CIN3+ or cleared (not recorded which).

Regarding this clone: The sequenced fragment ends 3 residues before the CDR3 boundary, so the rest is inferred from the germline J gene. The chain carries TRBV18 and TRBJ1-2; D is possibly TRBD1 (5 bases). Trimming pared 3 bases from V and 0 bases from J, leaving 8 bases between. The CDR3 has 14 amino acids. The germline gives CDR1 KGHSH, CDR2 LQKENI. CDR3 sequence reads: CASSPTAANYGYTF. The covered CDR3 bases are TGTGCCAGCTCACCGACAGCAGCTAACTATGGC.

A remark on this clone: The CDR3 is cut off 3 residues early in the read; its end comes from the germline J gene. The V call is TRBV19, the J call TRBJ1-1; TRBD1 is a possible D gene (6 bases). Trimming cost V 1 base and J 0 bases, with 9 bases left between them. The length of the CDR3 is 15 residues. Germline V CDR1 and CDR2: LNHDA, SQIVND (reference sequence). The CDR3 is CASSIGTGMNTEAFF. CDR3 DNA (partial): TGTGCCAGTAGTATAGGTACAGGGATGAACACTGAA.

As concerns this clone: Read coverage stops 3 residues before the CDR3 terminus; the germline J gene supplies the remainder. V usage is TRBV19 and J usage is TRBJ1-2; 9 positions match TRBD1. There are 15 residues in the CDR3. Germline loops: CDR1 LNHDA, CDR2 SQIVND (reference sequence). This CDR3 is CASSPSTGGSLRYTF. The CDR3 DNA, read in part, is TGTGCCAGTAGTCCTAGCACAGGGGGCTCCCTTCGC.

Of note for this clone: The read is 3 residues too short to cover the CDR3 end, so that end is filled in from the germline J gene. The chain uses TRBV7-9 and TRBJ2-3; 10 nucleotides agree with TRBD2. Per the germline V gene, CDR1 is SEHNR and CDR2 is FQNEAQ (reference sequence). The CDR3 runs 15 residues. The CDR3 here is CASSLKAGGQETQYF. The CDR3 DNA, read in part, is TGTGCCAGCAGCTTAAAAGCGGGGGGGCAAGAGACG.

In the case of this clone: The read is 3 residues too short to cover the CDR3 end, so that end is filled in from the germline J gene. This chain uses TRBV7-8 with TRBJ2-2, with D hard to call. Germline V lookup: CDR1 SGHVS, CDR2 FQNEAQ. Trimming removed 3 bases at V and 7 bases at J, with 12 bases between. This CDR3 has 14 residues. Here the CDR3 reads CASSFLGPDGELFF. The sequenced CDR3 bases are TGTGCCAGCAGCTTTCTTGGGCCAGACGGGGAG. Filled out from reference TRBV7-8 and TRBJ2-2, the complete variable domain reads GAGVSQSPRYKVAKRGQDVALRCDPISGHVSLFWYQQALGQGPEFLTYFQNEAQLDKSGLPSDRFFAERPEGSVSTLKIQRTQQEDSAVYLCASSFLGPDGELFFGEGSRLTVL.

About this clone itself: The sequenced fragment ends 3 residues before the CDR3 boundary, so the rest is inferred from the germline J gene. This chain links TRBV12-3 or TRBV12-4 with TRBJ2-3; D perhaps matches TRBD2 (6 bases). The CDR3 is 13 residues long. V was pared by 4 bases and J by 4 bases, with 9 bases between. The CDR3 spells CASSSGEADTQYF. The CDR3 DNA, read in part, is TGTGCCAGCAGTTCCGGGGAGGCAGATACG.

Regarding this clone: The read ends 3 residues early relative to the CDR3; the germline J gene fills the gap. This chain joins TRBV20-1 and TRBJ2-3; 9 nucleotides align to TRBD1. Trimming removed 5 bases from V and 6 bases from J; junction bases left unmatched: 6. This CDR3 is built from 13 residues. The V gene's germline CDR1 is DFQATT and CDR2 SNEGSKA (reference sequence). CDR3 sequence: CSAAGQGLDTQYF. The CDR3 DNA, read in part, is TGCAGTGCTGCGGGACAGGGTTTGGATACG.

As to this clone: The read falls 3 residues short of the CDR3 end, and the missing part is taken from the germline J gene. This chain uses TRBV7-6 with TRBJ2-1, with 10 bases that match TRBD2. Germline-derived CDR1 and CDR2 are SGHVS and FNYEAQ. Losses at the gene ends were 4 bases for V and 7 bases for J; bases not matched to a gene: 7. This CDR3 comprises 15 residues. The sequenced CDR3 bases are TGTGCCAGCAGCTCGCTAGCGGGAGTAGGTAATGAG. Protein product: CASSSLAGVGNE. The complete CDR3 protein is CASSSLAGVGNEQFF.

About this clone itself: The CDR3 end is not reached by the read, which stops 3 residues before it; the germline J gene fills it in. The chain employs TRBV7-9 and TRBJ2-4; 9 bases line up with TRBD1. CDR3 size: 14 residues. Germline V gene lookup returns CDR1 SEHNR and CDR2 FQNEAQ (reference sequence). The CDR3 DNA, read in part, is TGTGCCAGCAGCAATCCGGACAGGGGCTATGGT. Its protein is CASSNPDRGYG. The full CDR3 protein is CASSNPDRGYGQYF.

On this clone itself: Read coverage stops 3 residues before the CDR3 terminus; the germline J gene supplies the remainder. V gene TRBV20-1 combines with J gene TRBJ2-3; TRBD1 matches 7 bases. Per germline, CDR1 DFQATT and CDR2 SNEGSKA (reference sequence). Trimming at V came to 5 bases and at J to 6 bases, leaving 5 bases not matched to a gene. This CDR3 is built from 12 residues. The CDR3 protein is CSAQQGPDTQYF. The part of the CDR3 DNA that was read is TGCAGTGCTCAACAGGGGCCGGATACG.

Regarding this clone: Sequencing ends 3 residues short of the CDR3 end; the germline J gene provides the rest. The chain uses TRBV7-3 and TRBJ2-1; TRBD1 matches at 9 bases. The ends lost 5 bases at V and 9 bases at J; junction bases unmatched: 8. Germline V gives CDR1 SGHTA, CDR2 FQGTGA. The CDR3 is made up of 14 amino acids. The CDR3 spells CASSRTGTGSEQFF. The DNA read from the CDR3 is TGTGCCAGCAGCCGGACCGGGACAGGGAGTGAG.

CDR3 DNA, as far as it was read: TGTGCCAGCAGCTTAGACAGGGACTATGGC. Translated, it gives CASSLDRDYG. The CDR3 as a whole reads CASSLDRDYGYTF. The V call is TRBV7-2, the J call TRBJ1-2; D perhaps matches TRBD1 (6 bases). The read falls 3 residues short of the CDR3 end, and the missing part is taken from the germline J gene. Deletions cut 1 base from V and 3 bases from J, with 6 bases between. CDR3 length equals 13 residues. Germline V gives CDR1 SGHTA, CDR2 FQGNSA.

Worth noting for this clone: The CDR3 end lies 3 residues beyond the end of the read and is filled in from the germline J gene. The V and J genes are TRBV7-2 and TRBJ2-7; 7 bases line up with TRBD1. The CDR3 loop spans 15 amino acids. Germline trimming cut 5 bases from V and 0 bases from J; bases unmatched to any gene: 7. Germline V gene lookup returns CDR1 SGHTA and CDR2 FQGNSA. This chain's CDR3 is CASSAAAGGSYEQYF. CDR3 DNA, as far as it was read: TGTGCCAGCAGCGCCGCGGCAGGGGGCTCCTACGAG. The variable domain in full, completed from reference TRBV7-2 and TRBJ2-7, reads GAGVSQSPSNKVTEKGKDVELRCDPISGHTALYWYRQSLGQGLEFLIYFQGNSAPDKSGLPSDRFSAERTGGSVSTLTIQRTQQEDSAVYLCASSAAAGGSYEQYFGPGTRLTVT.

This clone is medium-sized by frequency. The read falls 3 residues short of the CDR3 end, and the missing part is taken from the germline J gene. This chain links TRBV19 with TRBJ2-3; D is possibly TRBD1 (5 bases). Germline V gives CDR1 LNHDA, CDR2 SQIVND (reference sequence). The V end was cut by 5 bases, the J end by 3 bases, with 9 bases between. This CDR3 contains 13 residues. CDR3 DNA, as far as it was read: TGTGCCAGTAGTGCCCAGGGTACAGATACG. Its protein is CASSAQGTDT. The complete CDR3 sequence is CASSAQGTDTQYF. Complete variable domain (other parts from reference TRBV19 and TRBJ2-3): DGGITQSPKYLFRKEGQNVTLSCEQNLNHDAMYWYRQDPGQGLRLIYYSQIVNDFQKGDIAEGYSVSREKKESFPLTVTSAQKNPTAFYLCASSAQGTDTQYFGPGTRLTVL.

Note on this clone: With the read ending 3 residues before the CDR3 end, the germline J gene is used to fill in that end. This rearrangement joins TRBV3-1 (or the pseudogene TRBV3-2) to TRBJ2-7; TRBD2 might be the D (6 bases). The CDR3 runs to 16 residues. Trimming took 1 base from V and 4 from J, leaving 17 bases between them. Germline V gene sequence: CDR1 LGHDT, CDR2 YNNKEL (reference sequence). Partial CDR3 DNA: TGTGCCAGCAGCCAAGGGATGGGGGGAGTCTCGTACGAG. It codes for CASSQGMGGVSYE. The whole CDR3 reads CASSQGMGGVSYEQYF.

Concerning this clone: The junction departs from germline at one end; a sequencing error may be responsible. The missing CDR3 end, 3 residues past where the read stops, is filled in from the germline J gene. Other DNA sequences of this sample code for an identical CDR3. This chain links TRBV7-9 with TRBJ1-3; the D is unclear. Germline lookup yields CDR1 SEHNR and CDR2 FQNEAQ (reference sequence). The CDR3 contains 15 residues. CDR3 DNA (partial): TGTGCCAGCAGCTTAGGCGGATACTCTGGAAACACA. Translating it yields CASSLGGYSGNT. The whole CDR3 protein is CASSLGGYSGNTIYF.

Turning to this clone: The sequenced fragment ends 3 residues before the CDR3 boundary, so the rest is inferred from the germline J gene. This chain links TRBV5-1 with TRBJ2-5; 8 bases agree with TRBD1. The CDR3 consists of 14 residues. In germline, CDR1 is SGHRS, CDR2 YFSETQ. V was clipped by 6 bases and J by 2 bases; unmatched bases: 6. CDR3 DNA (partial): TGCGCCAGCACCCCGACAGGGGTTCAAGAGACC. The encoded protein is CASTPTGVQET. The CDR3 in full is CASTPTGVQETQYF.